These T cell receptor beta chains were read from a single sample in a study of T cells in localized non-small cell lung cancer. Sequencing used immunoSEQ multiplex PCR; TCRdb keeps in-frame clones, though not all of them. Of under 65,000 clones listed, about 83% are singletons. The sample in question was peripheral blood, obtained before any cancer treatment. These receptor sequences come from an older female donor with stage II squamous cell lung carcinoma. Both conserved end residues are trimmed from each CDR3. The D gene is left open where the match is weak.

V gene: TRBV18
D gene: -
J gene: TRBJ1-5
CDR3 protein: ASSPLDSGSQPQH

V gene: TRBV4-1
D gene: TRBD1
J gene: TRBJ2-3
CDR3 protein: ASSQDHTGAPLSTDTQY

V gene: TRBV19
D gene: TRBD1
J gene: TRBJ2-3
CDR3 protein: ASNTGGLVDTQY

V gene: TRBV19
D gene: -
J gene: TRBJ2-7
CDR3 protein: ASSTDFSGYEQY

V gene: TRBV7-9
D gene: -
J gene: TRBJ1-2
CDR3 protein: ASSSTRGASGYT

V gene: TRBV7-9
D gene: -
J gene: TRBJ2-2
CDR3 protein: ASSRDLTFTGELF

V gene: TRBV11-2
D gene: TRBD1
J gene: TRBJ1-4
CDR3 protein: ASSPGQGDEKLF

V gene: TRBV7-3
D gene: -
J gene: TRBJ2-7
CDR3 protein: ASSRPASEQY

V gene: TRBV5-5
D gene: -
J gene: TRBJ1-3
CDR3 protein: ASSLTGSFSGNTIY

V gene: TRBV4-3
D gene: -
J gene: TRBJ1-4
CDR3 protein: ASKRTLGKEKLF